The 17 T cell receptor beta chains below were found in one sample sequenced in a study of shared clonotypes between healthy human individuals. Only in-frame clones appear in the TCRdb table, and some are missing; sequencing was by immunoSEQ multiplex PCR. The repertoire holds under 850,000 clones, with 80% to 95% as singletons. CD45RO-negative CD8 cells positively selected for CCR7 made up the naive population, which excluded terminally differentiated effector memory CD45RA+ cells. The sequencing sample was made of naive CD8+ T cells sorted from blood. These receptors originate from a man younger than 40 in good health.

The chain joins TRBV11-2 to TRBJ2-7, with a possible D match to TRBD2 (7 bases). CDR1 SGHAT and CDR2 FQNNGV come from the germline V gene. Trimming cost V 5 bases and J 6 bases, with 29 bases left between them. The CDR3 runs 18 residues. The CDR3 reads CASSKTLGRGALVVEQYF. CDR3 nucleotide sequence: TGTGCCAGCAGCAAAACCCTGGGACGGGGGGCGTTAGTTGTCGAGCAGTACTTC.

The chain carries TRBV5-1 and TRBJ2-7; 13 nucleotides align to TRBD2. Germline CDR1 and CDR2: SGHRS and YFSETQ. Trimming took 4 bases from V and 3 from J; bases not matched to a gene: 4. This CDR3 region has 15 residues. CDR3 in DNA: TGCGCCAGCAGCCCATGGACTAGCGGGAGCTACGAGCAGTACTTC. Protein: CASSPWTSGSYEQYF.

This chain links TRBV27 with TRBJ2-1; D not resolved. This CDR3 comprises 14 residues. The ends were cut back, 0 bases at V and 7 bases at J, with 10 bases in the middle. Germline lookup yields CDR1 MNHEY and CDR2 SMNVEV (reference sequence). DNA for the CDR3: TGTGCCAGCAGTTTATCCCTCAGGTCGAATGAGCAGTTCTTC. It is translated as CASSLSLRSNEQFF.

The CDR3 here is CASSLWGENPTGGANVLTF. Written as DNA, the CDR3 is TGTGCCAGCAGTTTATGGGGTGAAAACCCTACGGGTGGGGCCAACGTCCTGACTTTC. The chain employs TRBV28 and TRBJ2-6, with unresolved D. Germline lookup yields CDR1 MDHEN and CDR2 SYDVKM. Trimming stripped 0 bases from V and 3 bases from J, with 18 bases between. The CDR3 runs to 19 residues.

V and J are TRBV19 and TRBJ2-7, with 7 bases identical to TRBD2. This CDR3 contains 15 residues. In germline, CDR1 is LNHDA, CDR2 SQIVND (reference sequence). After removal of 4 bases from V and 5 bases from J, the junction contained 11 bases not matched to a gene. The CDR3 spells CASSTVFEGGDEQYF. CDR3 coding DNA: TGTGCCAGTAGTACAGTCTTTGAGGGAGGGGACGAGCAGTACTTC.

J is TRBJ2-1 and V is TRBV19, with D perhaps TRBD2 (5 bases). V gave up 0 bases and J gave up 10 bases, with 13 bases separating them. The CDR3 has 14 residues. The germline gives CDR1 LNHDA, CDR2 SQIVND (reference sequence). CDR3 nucleotides: TGTGCCAGTAGTATAGAGGCTCGGAGCGGCGAGCAGTTCTTC. The encoded protein is CASSIEARSGEQFF.

On this clone: The same CDR3 is also encoded by other DNA sequences in this sample. The chain links TRBV2 to TRBJ2-2, with D hard to call. V was clipped by 7 bases and J by 1 base, with 7 bases between them. The CDR3 length is 13 residues. Per the germline V gene, CDR1 is SNHLY and CDR2 is FYNNEI. CDR3 sequence (DNA): TGTGCCAGCAATGCAGGGAACACCGGGGAGCTGTTTTTT. Translated: CASNAGNTGELFF.

This clone appeared once. This chain connects TRBV27 to TRBJ1-1, with D possibly TRBD1 on 5 matching bases. The germline V gene encodes CDR1 MNHEY and CDR2 SMNVEV (reference sequence). The V and J ends lost 4 bases and 4 bases respectively, with 10 bases between them. CDR3 length: 13 residues. Written as DNA, the CDR3 is TGTGCCAGCAGTTACTCGACAGCCACTGAAGCTTTCTTT. This sequence encodes CASSYSTATEAFF.

CDR3 nucleotide sequence: TGTGCCAGCAGGGGAGGACTAGCGGAGCACTACGAGCAGTACTTC. This sequence encodes CASRGGLAEHYEQYF. The chain carries TRBV27 and TRBJ2-7; TRBD2 aligns across 10 bases. From germline, CDR1 is MNHEY and CDR2 SMNVEV (reference sequence). The CDR3 spans 15 residues. Trimming cost V 6 bases and J 3 bases; bases outside gene matches: 8.

V gene TRBV4-1 combines with J gene TRBJ2-7; D uncertain. Trimming left V 4 bases short and J 4 bases short, with 14 bases between. CDR1 MGHRA and CDR2 YSYEKL come from the germline V gene. The CDR3 length is 14 residues. The CDR3 loop is CASSPPSRGYEQYF. CDR3 coding DNA: TGCGCCAGCAGCCCGCCTAGTCGAGGTTACGAGCAGTACTTC.

The rearrangement uses TRBV9 and TRBJ2-5; D not resolved. CDR3 length: 15 amino acids. The V and J ends lost 0 bases and 5 bases respectively, with 14 bases between them. Germline CDR1 is SGDLS and CDR2 is YYNGEE. CDR3 protein: CASSVGWTAGETQYF. The CDR3 coding sequence is TGTGCCAGCAGCGTAGGATGGACGGCTGGCGAGACCCAGTACTTC.

The V gene is TRBV30, the J gene TRBJ2-7; D not certain. V was trimmed by 7 bases and J by 3 bases, leaving 13 bases between them. This CDR3 is built from 12 residues. Germline lookup yields CDR1 GTSNPN and CDR2 SVGIG (reference sequence). CDR3: CAFHDSNYEQYF. In DNA form, the CDR3 reads TGTGCCTTCCACGACTCCAACTACGAGCAGTACTTC.

The genes are TRBV6-6 and TRBJ2-4; D is undetermined. The germline gives CDR1 MNHNY, CDR2 SVGAGI (reference sequence). The V gene lost 5 bases and the J gene lost 8 bases, with 16 bases spanning the gap. The CDR3 loop spans 14 amino acids. This chain's CDR3 is CASSQGFPADIQYF. CDR3 sequence (DNA): TGTGCCAGCAGTCAAGGGTTTCCGGCGGACATTCAGTACTTC.

This chain joins TRBV5-1 and TRBJ2-7; D call uncertain. CDR1 is SGHRS, CDR2 YFSETQ, per germline. V was shortened by 1 base and J by 4 bases, with 15 bases between the two germline ends. The CDR3 is 15 amino acids. The CDR3 coding sequence is TGCGCCAGCAGCTTGATCGCGACATCCAAATACGAGCAGTACTTC. Translating it yields CASSLIATSKYEQYF.

This rearrangement joins TRBV2 to TRBJ2-7; 9 nucleotides agree with TRBD2. CDR1 SNHLY and CDR2 FYNNEI come from the germline V gene. The CDR3 covers 14 residues. Trimming took 3 bases from V and 7 from J; bases not matched to a gene: 7. The CDR3 protein is CASSEVAGVREQYF. CDR3 DNA: TGTGCCAGCAGTGAGGTAGCGGGAGTGAGGGAGCAGTACTTC.

On this clone: One end of the junction does not line up with germline, which may come from a read error. The chain's CDR3 is CASSLVGTNGYTF. The CDR3 DNA sequence: TGTGCCAGCAGCTTAGTGGGGACGAATGGTTACACCTTC. The chain carries TRBV13 and TRBJ1-2, with D possibly being TRBD1 (5 bases). Germline loops: CDR1 PRHDT, CDR2 FYEKMQ (reference sequence). CDR3 size: 13 residues.

The V and J genes are TRBV19 and TRBJ1-5; the D gene is possibly TRBD1 (6 bases). This CDR3 spans 16 amino acids. Trimming removed 4 bases from V and 0 bases from J, with 13 bases in between. The germline gives CDR1 LNHDA, CDR2 SQIVND (reference sequence). The CDR3 bases are TGTGCCAGTAGTACCCCCCGGACAGCTAGCAATCAGCCCCAGCATTTT. Protein sequence: CASSTPRTASNQPQHF.